This record looks at one TCR beta chain sequence and its context. Its antigen is unknown. These data originate in a study of cytomegalovirus exposure and HLA in healthy donors. Whole-study results and caveats: Some public TCRs appeared in many individuals, while most sequences were rare.

Primers: 60 Vbeta forward and 13 Jbeta reverse. Using immunoSEQ multiplex PCR, the repertoire was profiled, and TCRdb retains in-frame clones only, with some absent. The repertoire consists of about 150,000 clones, with roughly three fifths occurring once and the leading ten covering 1.8%. Source material: PBMCs. This TCR was recovered from a male donor in good health and CMV-seronegative.

DNA of the CDR3: TGTGCCAGCAGTCTAGGGGACACAGATACGCAGTATTTT. Its protein product is CASSLGDTDTQYF. The chain combines TRBV27 with TRBJ2-3, with D possibly matching TRBD1 (5 bases). The V end was cut by 5 bases, the J end by 2 bases, with 8 bases between. Germline V gene lookup returns CDR1 MNHEY and CDR2 SMNVEV (reference sequence). The CDR3 has 13 amino acids.